This record covers a single TCR beta chain. Its antigen is not identified. The data originate from a study of T cell responses to AZD1222 COVID-19 vaccine. Germline V lookup: CDR1 LGHDT, CDR2 YNNKEL (reference sequence). CDR3 length: 14 amino acids. The V gene lost 0 bases and the J gene lost 5 bases, with 10 bases spanning the gap. Profiling relied on immunoSEQ multiplex PCR, and the TCRdb table lists in-frame clones only, not all of them. The top ten hold roughly 4% of the sample, which has fewer than 200,000 clones, approximately 90% seen once. General study findings and limits: Vaccine-related CD4 TCRs covered spike, predominating at 160-218 and 743-854. Clonal diversity may have been underestimated in mostly white British donors.

The chain carries TRBV3-1 (or the pseudogene TRBV3-2) and TRBJ1-1; D unresolved. Sequences were derived from peripheral blood, sampled 28 days after the second dose of the MenACWY control vaccine. The TCR was taken from an adult who received the MenACWY meningococcal vaccine as a control. The CDR3 protein is CASSQDGVKTEAFF. CDR3 nucleotide sequence: TGTGCCAGCAGCCAAGATGGGGTTAAAACTGAAGCTTTCTTT.